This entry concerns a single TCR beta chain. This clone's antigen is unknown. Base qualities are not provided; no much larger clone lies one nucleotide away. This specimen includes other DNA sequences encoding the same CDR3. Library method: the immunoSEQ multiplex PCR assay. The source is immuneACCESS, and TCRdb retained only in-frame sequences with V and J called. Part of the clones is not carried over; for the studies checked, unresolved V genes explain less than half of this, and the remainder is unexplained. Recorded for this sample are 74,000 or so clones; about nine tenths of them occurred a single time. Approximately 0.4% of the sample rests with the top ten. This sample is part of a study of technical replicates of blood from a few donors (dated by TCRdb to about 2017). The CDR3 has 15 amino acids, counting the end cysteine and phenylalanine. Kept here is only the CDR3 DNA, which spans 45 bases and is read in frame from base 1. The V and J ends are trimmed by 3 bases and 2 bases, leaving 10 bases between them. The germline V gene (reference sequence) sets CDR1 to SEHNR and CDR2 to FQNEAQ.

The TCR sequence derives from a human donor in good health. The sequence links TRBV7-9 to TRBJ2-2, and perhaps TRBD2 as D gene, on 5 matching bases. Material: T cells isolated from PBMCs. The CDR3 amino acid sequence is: CASSFFTGNTGELFF. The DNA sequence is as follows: TGTGCCAGCAGCTTCTTTACGGGAAACACCGGGGAGCTGTTTTTT.